The 28 T cell receptor beta chains below were found in one sample sequenced in a study of blood T cell repertoires in COVID-19. The protocol was immunoSEQ multiplex PCR, while the TCRdb copy is restricted to in-frame clones and leaves out a portion. The sample has over 60,000 clones; approximately 80% are singletons. The sample consisted of peripheral blood. The receptor source for this set is a man of 80 years or more with active COVID-19.

The V call is TRBV27, the J call TRBJ2-7, with D possibly matching TRBD1 (5 bases). V lost 3 bases and J 4 bases, leaving 13 bases between the germline ends. Germline lookup yields CDR1 MNHEY and CDR2 SMNVEV (reference sequence). This CDR3 comprises 14 residues. CDR3 in amino acids: CASSLGQGGYEQYF. In DNA form, the CDR3 reads TGTGCCAGCAGTTTGGGCCAGGGCGGTTACGAGCAGTACTTC.

Remarks on this clone: This specimen includes other DNA sequences encoding the same CDR3. The chain uses TRBV7-2 and TRBJ2-2; D gene ambiguous. CDR3 length equals 14 residues. Germline loops: CDR1 SGHTA, CDR2 FQGNSA. With 1 base removed from V and 2 bases from J, the gap between germline ends came to 5 bases. The CDR3 DNA sequence: TGTGCCAGCAGCTTAGTATCTAACACCGGGGAGCTGTTTTTT. Protein product: CASSLVSNTGELFF.

The chain combines TRBV5-4 with TRBJ1-4; 7 nucleotides align to TRBD1. Trimming cost V 4 bases and J 8 bases; bases outside gene matches: 5. The V gene's germline CDR1 is SGHNT and CDR2 YYREEE (reference sequence). This CDR3 is 13 amino acids long. CDR3 sequence: CASSLGTEEKLFF. Here the CDR3 DNA reads TGTGCCAGCAGCCTAGGGACAGAGGAAAAACTGTTTTTT.

This chain links TRBV7-9 with TRBJ2-7, with 14 bases identical to TRBD2. From germline, CDR1 is SEHNR and CDR2 FQNEAQ (reference sequence). V shed 5 bases, J shed 3 bases, and the junction held 6 bases outside the gene matches. The CDR3 extends over 16 amino acids. The CDR3 is CASSRGLAGEGYEQYF. In DNA, the CDR3 is TGTGCCAGCAGCAGGGGACTAGCGGGGGAGGGCTACGAGCAGTACTTC.

CDR3 region: CATSLESVSTDTQYF. The CDR3 DNA sequence: TGTGCCACCTCCCTTGAGTCGGTCTCAACAGATACGCAGTATTTT. This chain connects TRBV5-6 to TRBJ2-3; D gene unclear. V lost 9 bases and J 3 bases, leaving 20 bases between the germline ends. This CDR3 comprises 15 residues. CDR1 is SGHDT, CDR2 YYEEEE, per germline.

This chain links TRBV10-3 with TRBJ2-5; 8 nucleotides agree with TRBD2. The CDR3 has 14 amino acids. Germline CDR1 reads ENHRY; CDR2 reads SYGVKD. V gave up 6 bases and J gave up 4 bases; unmatched junction bases: 7. This CDR3 is CAISGRASRETQYF. The CDR3 nucleotides are TGTGCCATCAGCGGGAGGGCTAGTAGAGAGACCCAGTACTTC.

The gene calls are TRBV6-2 or TRBV6-3 and TRBJ2-1; 9 bases are a match to TRBD2. From germline, CDR1 is MNHEY and CDR2 SVGEGT. V gave up 4 bases and J gave up 12 bases; unmatched junction bases: 10. There are 14 residues in the CDR3. CDR3 sequence reads: CASSSGLASLPQFF. The CDR3 region has the DNA TGTGCCAGCAGTTCGGGACTAGCCTCTCTTCCGCAGTTCTTC.

This sequence joins TRBV2 and TRBJ2-1; TRBD2 matches at 9 bases. This CDR3 has 15 amino acids. Germline CDR1 reads SNHLY; CDR2 reads FYNNEI. The V gene end was trimmed by 6 bases and the J gene end by 2 bases; junction bases not matched to a gene: 5. The CDR3 is CASRLGLAPYNEQFF. The CDR3 DNA follows: TGTGCCAGCAGGCTGGGACTAGCTCCCTACAATGAGCAGTTCTTC. Looking up the rest from reference TRBV2 and TRBJ2-1 gives the full variable domain: EPEVTQTPSHQVTQMGQEVILRCVPISNHLYFYWYRQILGQKVEFLVSFYNNEISEKSEIFDDQFSVERPDGSNFTLKIRSTKLEDSAMYFCASRLGLAPYNEQFFGPGTRLTVL.

This clone was observed a few times. This chain links TRBV30 with TRBJ2-7, with 10 bases aligning to TRBD2. The CDR3 covers 13 residues. Germline CDR1 is GTSNPN and CDR2 is SVGIG (reference sequence). Trimming took 5 bases from V and 4 from J; bases not matched to a gene: 5. The CDR3, as DNA: TGTGCCTGGTCAGCGGGAGGGGGTTACGAGCAGTACTTC. Translated, it gives CAWSAGGGYEQYF.

This rearrangement joins TRBV5-1 to TRBJ1-1; 8 nucleotides line up with TRBD1. V trimming: 6 bases; J trimming: 3 bases; junction bases outside the gene matches: 4. The CDR3 totals 13 residues. Germline V lookup: CDR1 SGHRS, CDR2 YFSETQ. CDR3 DNA sequence: TGCGCCAGCACCCAGGGACAGGACACTGAAGCTTTCTTT. Translating gives CASTQGQDTEAFF.

The chain combines TRBV7-2 with TRBJ2-1; 9 positions agree with TRBD2. CDR1 SGHTA and CDR2 FQGNSA come from the germline V gene. CDR3 size: 15 residues. V trimming: 4 bases; J trimming: 5 bases; junction bases outside the gene matches: 6. The CDR3 DNA reads TGTGCCAGCAGCTACAGCGGGAGGAACAACAATGAGCAGTTCTTC. Translated: CASSYSGRNNNEQFF.

The chain employs TRBV7-8 and TRBJ2-2; D perhaps matches TRBD1 (6 bases). The germline V and J ends were trimmed by 5 bases and 2 bases, with 15 bases remaining between them. This CDR3 is built from 16 residues. Germline V gives CDR1 SGHVS, CDR2 FQNEAQ. The CDR3: CASSPKWGRNTGELFF. The CDR3 DNA follows: TGTGCCAGCAGCCCGAAGTGGGGGCGCAACACCGGGGAGCTGTTTTTT.

To note about this clone: At the DNA level, this CDR3 is encoded by other sequences in the same sample as well. This chain joins TRBV7-2 and TRBJ1-5, with no clear D. The V and J ends lost 1 base and 0 bases respectively, with 7 bases between them. The CDR3 covers 15 residues. Per germline, CDR1 SGHTA and CDR2 FQGNSA. The CDR3 sequence is CASSLGGSSNQPQHF. DNA for the CDR3: TGTGCCAGCAGCTTAGGCGGCTCTAGCAATCAGCCCCAGCATTTT.

The CDR3 is CASSYSSHRDRETQYF. The DNA of the CDR3 is TGTGCCAGCAGTTACTCGAGCCACAGGGATAGAGAGACCCAGTACTTC. The rearrangement joins TRBV6-2 or TRBV6-3 to TRBJ2-5; TRBD1 might be the D (6 bases). Germline CDR1 is MNHEY and CDR2 is SVGEGT. V lost 0 bases and J 4 bases, leaving 15 bases between the germline ends. The CDR3 runs 16 residues.

The chain employs TRBV12-5 and TRBJ2-2, with TRBD1 matching over 9 bases. Trimming removed 3 bases from V and 2 bases from J; junction bases left unmatched: 4. The CDR3 loop spans 16 amino acids. Germline V gene data show CDR1 as LGHNT and CDR2 as FRNRAP. DNA of the CDR3: TGTGCTAGTGGTTTTCTGACAGGGGGTAACACCGGGGAGCTGTTTTTT. Translating gives CASGFLTGGNTGELFF.

The chain is built from TRBV6-5 and TRBJ1-6; D may be TRBD1 (6 bases). Trimming left V 8 bases short and J 8 bases short, with 19 bases between. Looked up from germline, CDR1 is MNHEY and CDR2 is SVGAGI. CDR3 size: 15 residues. The CDR3 DNA sequence: TGTGCCAGCGGGGATACAGGGTGGCCCTATTCACCCCTCCACTTT. It codes for CASGDTGWPYSPLHF.

The chain employs TRBV6-2 or TRBV6-3 and TRBJ2-3; possibly TRBD2 for D (5 bases). CDR1 is MNHEY, CDR2 SVGEGT, per germline. The CDR3 covers 16 residues. Trimming pared 5 bases from V and 2 bases from J, leaving 17 bases between. DNA for the CDR3: TGTGCCAGCAGTAACCTGGGCGGGCTAACCACAGATACGCAGTATTTT. Its translation: CASSNLGGLTTDTQYF.

The J gene is TRBJ2-2, the V gene TRBV9; D gene uncertain. Deletions cut 6 bases from V and 0 bases from J, with 9 bases between. Looked up from germline, CDR1 is SGDLS and CDR2 is YYNGEE. The CDR3 covers 14 residues. CDR3 in amino acids: CASKPGSNTGELFF. The CDR3 DNA is TGTGCCAGCAAGCCAGGATCGAACACCGGGGAGCTGTTTTTT.

The chain links TRBV6-5 to TRBJ1-5; D is undetermined. This CDR3 region has 14 residues. V lost 4 bases and J lost 0, with 7 bases in between. CDR1 is MNHEY and CDR2 is SVGAGI in the germline V gene. CDR3 nucleotides: TGTGCCAGCAGTTCTGTGTATAGCAATCAGCCCCAGCATTTT. Translating gives CASSSVYSNQPQHF.

This clone was picked up one time. The chain employs TRBV7-2 and TRBJ2-1; 9 positions match TRBD2. CDR1 and CDR2 from the germline V gene are SGHTA and FQGNSA. The CDR3 covers 16 residues. The trim removed 2 bases at V and 6 bases at J, leaving 8 bases unmatched. As DNA, the CDR3 is TGTGCCAGCAGCTTAAGCGCGGGGGGGGGATTCAATGAGCAGTTCTTC. It codes for CASSLSAGGGFNEQFF.

The chain joins TRBV5-6 to TRBJ2-5, with 7 nucleotides matching TRBD2. The CDR3 extends over 13 amino acids. V shed 4 bases and J 4 bases; nucleotides not matched to a gene: 4. Germline lookup yields CDR1 SGHDT and CDR2 YYEEEE. CDR3 residues: CASSGTGGETQYF. The CDR3 DNA follows: TGTGCCAGCAGCGGGACGGGGGGAGAGACCCAGTACTTC.

This chain links TRBV19 with TRBJ2-3; D ambiguous. CDR1 and CDR2 from the germline V gene are LNHDA and SQIVND (reference sequence). Deletions cut 3 bases from V and 4 bases from J, with 8 bases between. CDR3 length equals 13 residues. The CDR3 region has the DNA TGTGCCAGTAGTATCCGGGTTTCAGATACGCAGTATTTT. It is translated as CASSIRVSDTQYF.

This clone showed up many times. The chain combines TRBV6-6 with TRBJ1-5; no definite D call. CDR1 is MNHNY and CDR2 is SVGAGI in the germline V gene (reference sequence). Between the trimmed V and J ends, which lost 2 bases and 0 bases, there was a span of 8 bases. CDR3 length: 15 amino acids. This CDR3 is CASSYEGPSNQPQHF. As DNA, the CDR3 is TGTGCCAGCAGTTACGAGGGCCCTAGCAATCAGCCCCAGCATTTT.

The genes are TRBV10-1 and TRBJ1-5; no reliable D call. CDR1 is WNHNN, CDR2 SYGVQD, per germline (reference sequence). Deletions cut 3 bases from V and 0 bases from J, with 6 bases between. The CDR3 is 14 amino acids. The CDR3 region is CASSDDYSNQPQHF. CDR3 bases: TGCGCCAGCAGTGACGACTATAGCAATCAGCCCCAGCATTTT.

This clone was seen a few times. The chain carries TRBV18 and TRBJ1-5; a possible D gene is TRBD1 (5 bases). Germline assignment: CDR1 KGHSH and CDR2 LQKENI. V was pared by 2 bases and J by 0 bases, with 8 bases between. This CDR3 spans 15 amino acids. This chain's CDR3 is CASSPRGSSNQPQHF. The CDR3 nucleotides read TGTGCCAGCTCACCAAGGGGCTCTAGCAATCAGCCCCAGCATTTT.

The rearrangement joins TRBV27 to TRBJ1-2; 10 nucleotides line up with TRBD1. CDR3 length: 14 amino acids. In germline, CDR1 is MNHEY, CDR2 SMNVEV (reference sequence). Germline trimming cut 6 bases from V and 4 bases from J; bases unmatched to any gene: 5. Written as DNA, the CDR3 is TGTGCCAGCAGCCCTGACAGGGGGCCCTATGGCTACACCTTC. Translation: CASSPDRGPYGYTF.

The chain employs TRBV18 and TRBJ2-5; 8 positions match TRBD2. Unmatched junction bases numbered 0, after V lost 3 bases and J lost 0 bases. Germline V gene lookup returns CDR1 KGHSH and CDR2 LQKENI. The CDR3 extends over 14 amino acids. Here the CDR3 DNA reads TGTGCCAGCTCACCGACTAGCGACCAAGAGACCCAGTACTTC. This encodes CASSPTSDQETQYF.

This clone was recorded only once. The chain couples TRBV21-1 to TRBJ1-5; TRBD1 reflects the table's D call only, with no check against the DNA. TRBV21-1 is shown as a pseudogene. The CDR3 has 20 residues. CDR3 bases: TGTGCCAGCGGTCTAAACGGAAGAGTGGCGTGGGGCTATCGGACTCAGCCCCAGCATTTT. This codes for CASGLNGRVAWGYRTQPQHF.